The 12 T cell receptor beta chains listed next were all sequenced from one sample in a study of identical twins. MiXCR, applied by TCRdb to the 5' RACE reads, yields one record per CDR3 protein. The data show more than 650,000 distinct CDR3 sequences, with 5.5% to 6.5% seen just once and roughly 1.6% held by the top ten. The specimen was naive T cells sorted from blood. The receptors originated from a man aged 18 to 30 in good health.

V is TRBV5-1 and J is TRBJ2-2; tentatively, D is TRBD1 or TRBD2 (5 bases each). This CDR3 has 18 amino acids. V was shortened by 3 bases and J by 0 bases, with 18 bases between the two germline ends. Germline V lookup: CDR1 SGHRS, CDR2 YFSETQ. DNA for the CDR3: TGCGCCAGCAGCTCCAGGGACCCCCTAATGGCGAACACCGGGGAGCTGTTTTTT. It codes for CASSSRDPLMANTGELFF.

This clonotype was seen a handful of times. The chain joins TRBV6-2 or TRBV6-3 to TRBJ2-7; D not certain. The V end lost 4 bases, the J end lost 6 bases, and 13 bases lay between the germline ends. CDR3 size: 13 residues. From germline, CDR1 is MNHEY and CDR2 SVGEGT. The chain's CDR3 is CASSSRFKGEQYV. CDR3 coding DNA: TGTGCCAGCAGTTCACGTTTCAAGGGCGAGCAGTACGTC.

Ten or more counts support this clonotype. The rearrangement uses TRBV15 and TRBJ2-7; D is unresolved. V lost 0 bases and J lost 13, with 13 bases in between. This CDR3 region has 12 residues. In germline, CDR1 is LNHNV, CDR2 YYDKDF (reference sequence). CDR3 nucleotides: TGTGCCACCAGCAGAGAGAGTGGAAAAGTATACTTC. Translating it yields CATSRESGKVYF.

This clonotype was counted at least ten times. The rearrangement joins TRBV6-2 or TRBV6-3 to TRBJ1-2; D is unclear. The ends were cut back, 6 bases at V and 2 bases at J, with 13 bases in the middle. Germline CDR1 MNHEY, CDR2 SVGEGT. The CDR3 covers 14 residues. The CDR3 coding sequence is TGTGCCAGCAGGCGGTTGCCGGGAAACTATGGCTACACCTTC. Amino acids: CASRRLPGNYGYTF.

This clonotype occurred many times. The chain carries TRBV12-3 or TRBV12-4 and TRBJ2-7; 10 bases fit TRBD1. The CDR3 spans 15 residues. The V and J ends lost 6 bases and 4 bases, in that order; junction bases with no gene match: 9. CDR3 sequence (DNA): TGTGCCAGCAGCCTTACCGGGACAGGGGCTTACGAGCAGTACTTC. Amino acids: CASSLTGTGAYEQYF.

This clonotype was detected ten times or more. This rearrangement joins TRBV20-1 to TRBJ2-7; the D is unclear. Trimming cost V 1 base and J 1 base, with 8 bases left between them. Germline V gives CDR1 DFQATT, CDR2 SNEGSKA (reference sequence). The CDR3 covers 13 residues. The CDR3 coding sequence is TGCAGTGCTAGAGTTGCGGATTCCTACGAGCAGTACGTC. This encodes CSARVADSYEQYV.

This rearrangement joins TRBV13 to TRBJ2-1; D remains ambiguous. CDR1 is PRHDT and CDR2 is FYEKMQ in the germline V gene (reference sequence). The germline V and J ends were trimmed by 5 bases and 6 bases, with 23 bases remaining between them. CDR3 size: 17 residues. The CDR3 loop reads CASSHLSLSRESNEQFF. For the CDR3, the DNA is TGTGCCAGCAGCCATCTAAGCCTATCTAGGGAATCCAATGAGCAGTTCTTC.

The chain employs TRBV27 and TRBJ2-3; TRBD1 or TRBD2 may be the D gene (5 bases each). The germline V gene has CDR1 MNHEY and CDR2 SMNVEV (reference sequence). Trimming took off 5 bases at V and 6 bases at J, with 15 bases between the two ends. The CDR3 consists of 14 residues. CDR3 in amino acids: CASSRAGGWDTQYF. The CDR3 DNA reads TGTGCCAGCAGTCGGGCTGGGGGATGGGATACGCAGTATTTT.

This clonotype has only a few counts. The chain employs TRBV7-9 and TRBJ2-5, with a weak D call TRBD1 (5 bases). The CDR3 loop spans 15 amino acids. CDR1 and CDR2 from the germline V gene are SEHNR and FQNEAQ (reference sequence). V lost 5 bases to trimming and J lost 0 bases, with 13 bases between them. This chain's CDR3 is CASSRRQSNQETQYF. CDR3 sequence (DNA): TGTGCCAGCAGCCGGCGACAGAGTAACCAAGAGACCCAGTACTTC.

This clonotype showed up many times. The genes are TRBV7-9 and TRBJ1-1; D is ambiguous. V was shortened by 5 bases and J by 2 bases, with 12 bases between the two germline ends. Germline V gives CDR1 SEHNR, CDR2 FQNEAQ (reference sequence). The CDR3 loop spans 14 amino acids. CDR3 residues: CASSAQVTNTEAFF. The CDR3 bases are TGTGCCAGCAGCGCGCAGGTAACCAACACTGAAGCTTTCTTT.

The rearrangement links TRBV5-1 to TRBJ2-1; D may match TRBD1 or TRBD2 (5 bases each). Germline CDR1 SGHRS, CDR2 YFSETQ. The CDR3 extends over 15 amino acids. V lost 3 bases to trimming and J lost 10 bases, with 20 bases between them. CDR3 residues: CASSYYSGTTGEQFF. The CDR3 bases are TGCGCCAGCAGCTATTATTCCGGGACCACGGGGGAGCAGTTCTTC.

This clonotype was observed a handful of times. The V call is TRBV28, the J call TRBJ2-3; TRBD1 aligns across 8 bases. The germline gives CDR1 MDHEN, CDR2 SYDVKM. The CDR3 is 16 amino acids. V dropped 4 bases and J dropped 2; count of bases not matched to a gene: 8. CDR3 coding DNA: TGTGCCAGCAGTTCCGCCTCGACAGGGGACACAGATACGCAGTATTTT. It codes for CASSSASTGDTDTQYF.